This TCR beta chain stems from a study of identical twins. Overall study results and limits: Excess twin sharing in beta out-of-frame sequences was weaker. Researchers reported excess low generation probability among twin-shared out-of-frame alpha sequences.

This clonotype turned up a few times. No antigen is known for it. V lost 1 base, J lost 1 base, and 7 bases lay in between. Germline CDR1 reads SGHTA; CDR2 reads FQGNSA. CDR3 length equals 14 residues. MiXCR was run by TCRdb on the 5' RACE reads, yielding one entry per CDR3 protein. The table records 400,000 to 550,000 distinct CDR3 sequences, 22% of them present only once. This sample was also put to use in a study of T cells expressing NK-cell markers. That source notes: Researchers got TCR beta repertoires out of sorted CD3+CD56+NKG2C+, CD3+CD56+NKG2C- and CD3+CD56-NKG2C+ T cells.

The specimen was CD4+ T cells sorted from blood. The clonotype comes from a woman younger than 35 in good health. The chain links TRBV7-2 to TRBJ1-2; D is uncertain. CDR3 sequence (DNA): TGTGCCAGCAGCTTAGACAGAAGTAACTATGGCTACACCTTC. This gives the protein CASSLDRSNYGYTF.